The rows below give T cell receptor beta chains drawn from one sample of a study of blood T cell repertoires in COVID-19. Only in-frame clones appear in the TCRdb table, and some are missing; sequencing was by immunoSEQ multiplex PCR. Of around 370,000 clones listed, around 89% are singletons. Sequenced sample: peripheral blood. These receptors originate from a man aged 18 to 29 with active or convalescent COVID-19. The CDR3 runs from the conserved cysteine through the conserved F or W. D genes are given only for firm matches. Rows give clone size only sometimes, using once, few, many, or a class for an expanded clone.

j_call	clone_size	d_call	v_call	cdr3_nt	cdr3_aa
TRBJ2-1	-	TRBD2	TRBV12-3/TRBV12-4	TGTGCCAGCGGGACTAGCGGGAGCGCTGAGCAGTTCTTC	CASGTSGSAEQFF
TRBJ1-2	-	-	TRBV2	TGTGCCAGCAGAAAAGACAAATCCTATGGCTACACCTTC	CASRKDKSYGYTF
TRBJ2-5	-	-	TRBV19	TGTGCCAGTAGTAGATTGGGGAAGGGCGGGGAGACCCAGTACTTC	CASSRLGKGGETQYF
TRBJ2-7	-	-	TRBV6-6	TGTGCCAGCAGCCTAAACCCGGAGGAGCAGTACTTC	CASSLNPEEQYF
TRBJ1-6	-	-	TRBV7-3	TGTGCCAGCAGCTTACTGGGGAGCAATTCACCCCTCCACTTT	CASSLLGSNSPLHF
TRBJ2-7	-	TRBD1	TRBV28	TGTGCCAGCAGTCCAGCCGGGACAGGGATCTACGAGCAGTACTTC	CASSPAGTGIYEQYF
TRBJ2-5	-	-	TRBV18	TGTGCCAGCTCCTCCGCCGGGACTGTGGCGACCCAGTACTTC	CASSSAGTVATQYF
TRBJ1-1	-	TRBD1	TRBV7-6	TGTGCCAGCAGCCTCTGGACAGGGGAGAACACTGAAGCTTTCTTT	CASSLWTGENTEAFF
TRBJ2-1	-	TRBD2	TRBV18	TGTGCCAGCTCACTAACGACTAGCGGTAACAATGAGCAGTTCTTC	CASSLTTSGNNEQFF
TRBJ2-2	-	-	TRBV29-1	TGCAGTGCAGGGGGGCGGAACACCGGGGAGCTGTTTTTT	CSAGGRNTGELFF
TRBJ2-5	once	-	TRBV27	TGTGCCAGCAGTGGGGGGGGCGTGGGGTGGGAGACCCAGTACTTC	CASSGGGVGWETQYF